This entry lists 2 T cell receptor beta chains sequenced from one sample in a study of blood T cell repertoires in COVID-19. Produced via immunoSEQ multiplex PCR; TCRdb's table is partial and in-frame only. This table holds 200,000 to 300,000 clones, roughly 89% found once. The specimen sequenced was PBMCs or T cells enriched from blood (not recorded which). These TCRs come from a woman aged 25 to 39 with acute COVID-19.

The V call is TRBV15, the J call TRBJ1-1, with a possible D match to TRBD1 (5 bases). V lost 0 bases and J lost 1, with 15 bases in between. Looked up from germline, CDR1 is LNHNV and CDR2 is YYDKDF (reference sequence). The CDR3 loop spans 17 amino acids. The CDR3 sequence: CATSRDRWKQENTEAFF. CDR3 DNA sequence: TGTGCCACCAGCAGAGATCGGTGGAAACAGGAGAACACTGAAGCTTTCTTT. Looking up the rest from reference TRBV15 and TRBJ1-1 gives the full variable domain: DAMVIQNPRYQVTQFGKPVTLSCSQTLNHNVMYWYQQKSSQAPKLLFHYYDKDFNNEADTPDNFQSRRPNTSFCFLDIRSPGLGDTAMYLCATSRDRWKQENTEAFFGQGTRLTVV.

V is TRBV3-1 (or the pseudogene TRBV3-2) and J is TRBJ1-6; TRBD1 might be the D (6 bases). CDR3 size: 14 residues. Trimming pared 9 bases from V and 4 bases from J, leaving 13 bases between. The germline CDR1 and CDR2 sequences are LGHDT and YNNKEL (reference sequence). The CDR3 loop is CARGGAGYNSPLHF. The CDR3 DNA sequence: TGTGCCAGGGGGGGGGCCGGTTATAATTCACCCCTCCACTTT.